In this sample, the clone carrying this T cell receptor (beta chain) turned up a few times. The target antigen is unknown. This sample includes further DNA sequences coding for the same CDR3. Expressed TCRB transcripts were sequenced after all isolated RNA was converted to cDNA. Profiling relied on immunoSEQ multiplex PCR, and the TCRdb table lists in-frame clones only, not all of them. The sample consists of 600,000 to 700,000 clones, around 12% of them appearing once. This entry comes from a study of beta chain features in type 1 diabetes. Study conclusions and caveats: Researchers report that Type 1 diabetes patients had moderately but significantly shorter TCRB CDR3s across all four CD4+ subsets.

CDR1 SGHTA and CDR2 FQGNSA come from the germline V gene. V lost 3 bases to trimming and J lost 0 bases, with 2 bases between them. The CDR3 sequence is 12 residues long. V is TRBV7-2 and J is TRBJ1-1; unclear D gene. The clonotype was recovered from a man aged 30-40 years with type 1 diabetes. Sequences were obtained from naive CD4+ T cells from blood. The CDR3 loop reads CASSFLNTEAFF. Written as DNA, the CDR3 is TGTGCCAGCAGCTTCCTGAACACTGAAGCTTTCTTT.